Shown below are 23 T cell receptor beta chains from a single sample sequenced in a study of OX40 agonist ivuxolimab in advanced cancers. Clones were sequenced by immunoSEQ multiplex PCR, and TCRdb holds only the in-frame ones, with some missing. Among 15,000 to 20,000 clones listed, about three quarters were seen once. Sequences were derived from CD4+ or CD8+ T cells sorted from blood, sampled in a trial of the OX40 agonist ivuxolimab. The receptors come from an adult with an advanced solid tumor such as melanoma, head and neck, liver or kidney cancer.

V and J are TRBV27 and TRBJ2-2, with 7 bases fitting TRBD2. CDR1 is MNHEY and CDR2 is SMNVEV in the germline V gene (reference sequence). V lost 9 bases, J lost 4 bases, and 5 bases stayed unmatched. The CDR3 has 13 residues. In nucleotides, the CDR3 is TGTGCCAGTTATGGCGGGGGCACCGGGGAGCTGTTTTTT. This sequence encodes CASYGGGTGELFF.

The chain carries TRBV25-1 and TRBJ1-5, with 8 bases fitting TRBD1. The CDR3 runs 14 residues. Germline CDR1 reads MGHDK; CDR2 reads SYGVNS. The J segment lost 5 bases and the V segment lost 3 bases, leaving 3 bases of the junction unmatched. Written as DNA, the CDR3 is TGTGCCAGCAGTGACGGACAGGGAGATCAGCCCCAGCATTTT. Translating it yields CASSDGQGDQPQHF.

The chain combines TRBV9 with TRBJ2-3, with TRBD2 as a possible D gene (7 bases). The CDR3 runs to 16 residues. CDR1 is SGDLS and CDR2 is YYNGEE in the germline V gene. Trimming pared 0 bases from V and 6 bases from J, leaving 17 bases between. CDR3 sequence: CASSVGQGGGVDTQYF. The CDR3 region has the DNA TGTGCCAGCAGCGTAGGCCAGGGAGGGGGAGTGGATACGCAGTATTTT.

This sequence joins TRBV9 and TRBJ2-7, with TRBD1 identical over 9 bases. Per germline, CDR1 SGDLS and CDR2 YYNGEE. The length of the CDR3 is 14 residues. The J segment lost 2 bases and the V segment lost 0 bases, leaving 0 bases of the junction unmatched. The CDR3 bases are TGTGCCAGCAGCGTAGGACAGGGGGCCTACGAGCAGTACTTC. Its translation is CASSVGQGAYEQYF.

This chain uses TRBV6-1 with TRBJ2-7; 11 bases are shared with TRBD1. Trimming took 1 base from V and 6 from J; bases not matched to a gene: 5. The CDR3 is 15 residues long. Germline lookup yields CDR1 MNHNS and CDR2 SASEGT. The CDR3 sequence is CASSEDPGTGGEQYF. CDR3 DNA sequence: TGTGCCAGCAGTGAAGATCCGGGGACAGGGGGCGAGCAGTACTTC.

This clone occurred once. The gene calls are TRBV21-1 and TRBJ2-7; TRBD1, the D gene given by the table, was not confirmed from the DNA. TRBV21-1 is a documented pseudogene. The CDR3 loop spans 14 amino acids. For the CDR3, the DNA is TGTGCCAGCAGCATTCAAGGGGGCTGTTACGAGCAGTACTTC. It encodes CASSIQGGCYEQYF.

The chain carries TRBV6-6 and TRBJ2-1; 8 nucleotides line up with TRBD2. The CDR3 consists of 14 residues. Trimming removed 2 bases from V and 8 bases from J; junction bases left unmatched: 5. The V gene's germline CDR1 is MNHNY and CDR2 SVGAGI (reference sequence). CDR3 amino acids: CASSYTGLADEQFF. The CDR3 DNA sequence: TGTGCCAGCAGTTACACCGGACTAGCCGATGAGCAGTTCTTC.

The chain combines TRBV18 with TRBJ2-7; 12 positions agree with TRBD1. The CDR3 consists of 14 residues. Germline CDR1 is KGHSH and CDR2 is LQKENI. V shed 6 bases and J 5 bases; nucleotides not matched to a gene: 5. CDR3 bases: TGTGCCAGCTCTCCCGGGACAGGGGGCGACGAGCAGTACTTC. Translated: CASSPGTGGDEQYF.

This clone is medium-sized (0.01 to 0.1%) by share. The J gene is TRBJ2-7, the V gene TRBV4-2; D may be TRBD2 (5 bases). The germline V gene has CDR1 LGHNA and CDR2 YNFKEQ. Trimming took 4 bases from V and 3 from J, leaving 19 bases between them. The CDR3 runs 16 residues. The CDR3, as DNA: TGTGCCAGCAGCCCAAGCACCGCGGACTCGGGCTACGAGCAGTACTTC. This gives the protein CASSPSTADSGYEQYF.

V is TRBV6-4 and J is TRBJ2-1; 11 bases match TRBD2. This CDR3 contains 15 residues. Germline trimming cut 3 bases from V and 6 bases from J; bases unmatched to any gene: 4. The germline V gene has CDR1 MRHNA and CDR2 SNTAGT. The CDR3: CASSELAGAANEQFF. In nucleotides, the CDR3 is TGTGCCAGCAGTGAACTAGCGGGGGCTGCCAATGAGCAGTTCTTC.

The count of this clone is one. This CDR3 is CASSIGGQPQHF. CDR3 nucleotide sequence: TGTGCCAGTAGTATAGGGGGTCAGCCCCAGCATTTT. The gene calls are TRBV19 and TRBJ1-5; D is unresolved. The ends were cut back, 1 base at V and 6 bases at J, with 4 bases in the middle. The germline V gene has CDR1 LNHDA and CDR2 SQIVND (reference sequence). This CDR3 has 12 residues.

CDR3: CASSPTSGGSNTGELFF. CDR3 sequence (DNA): TGCGCCAGCAGCCCGACTAGCGGGGGGTCGAACACCGGGGAGCTGTTTTTT. This chain links TRBV5-1 with TRBJ2-2; 13 positions agree with TRBD2. CDR1 is SGHRS, CDR2 YFSETQ, per germline. The CDR3 extends over 17 amino acids. V was pared by 4 bases and J by 0 bases, with 3 bases of the junction left unmatched. Using reference TRBV5-1 and TRBJ2-2 for the parts outside the CDR3, the full variable domain is KAGVTQTPRYLIKTRGQQVTLSCSPISGHRSVSWYQQTPGQGLQFLFEYFSETQRNKGNFPGRFSGRQFSNSRSEMNVSTLELGDSALYLCASSPTSGGSNTGELFFGEGSRLTVL.

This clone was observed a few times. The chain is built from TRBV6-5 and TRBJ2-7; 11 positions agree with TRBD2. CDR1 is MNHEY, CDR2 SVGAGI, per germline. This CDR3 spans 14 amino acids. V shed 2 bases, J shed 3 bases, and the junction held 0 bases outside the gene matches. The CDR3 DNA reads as TGTGCCAGCAGTTACGGGACTAGCGGCTACGAGCAGTACTTC. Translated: CASSYGTSGYEQYF.

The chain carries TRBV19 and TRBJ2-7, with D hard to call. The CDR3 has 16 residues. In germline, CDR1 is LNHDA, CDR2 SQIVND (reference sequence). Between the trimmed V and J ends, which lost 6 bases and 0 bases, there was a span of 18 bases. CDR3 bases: TGTGCCAGTAGCGAATTCCCGACTGAAAGCTCCTACGAGCAGTACTTC. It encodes CASSEFPTESSYEQYF.

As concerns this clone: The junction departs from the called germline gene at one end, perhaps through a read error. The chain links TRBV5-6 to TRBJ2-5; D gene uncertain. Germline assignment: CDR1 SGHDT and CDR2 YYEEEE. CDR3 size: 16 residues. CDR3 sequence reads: CASSLGRIEVPVSLNF. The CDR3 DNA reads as TGTGCCAGCAGCTTGGGACGGATCGAGGTTCCGGTCTCGTTAAACTTC.

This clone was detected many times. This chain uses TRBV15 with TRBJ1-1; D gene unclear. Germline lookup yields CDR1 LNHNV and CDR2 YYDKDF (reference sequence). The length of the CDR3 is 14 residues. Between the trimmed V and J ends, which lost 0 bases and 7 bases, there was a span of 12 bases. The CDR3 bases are TGTGCCACCAGCAGAGATGATTCGCAGAGTGAAGCTTTCTTT. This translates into CATSRDDSQSEAFF.

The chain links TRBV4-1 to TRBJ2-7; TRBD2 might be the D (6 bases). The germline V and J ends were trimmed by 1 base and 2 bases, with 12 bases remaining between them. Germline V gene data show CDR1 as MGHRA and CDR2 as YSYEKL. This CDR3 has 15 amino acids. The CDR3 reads CASSQAMSSAYEQYF. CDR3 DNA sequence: TGCGCCAGCAGCCAAGCGATGTCTAGCGCCTACGAGCAGTACTTC.

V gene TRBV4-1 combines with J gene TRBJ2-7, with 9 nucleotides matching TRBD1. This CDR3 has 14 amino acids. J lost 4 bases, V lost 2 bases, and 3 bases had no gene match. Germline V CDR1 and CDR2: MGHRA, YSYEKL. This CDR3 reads CASSQTGGAYEQYF. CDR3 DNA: TGCGCCAGCAGCCAAACAGGGGGCGCGTACGAGCAGTACTTC.

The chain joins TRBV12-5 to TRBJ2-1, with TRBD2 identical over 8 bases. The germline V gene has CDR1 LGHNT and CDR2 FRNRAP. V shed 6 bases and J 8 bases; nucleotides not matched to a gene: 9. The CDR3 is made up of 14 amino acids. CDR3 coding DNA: TGTGCTAGTGGCCCCGGGGGGGTGGGCGATGAGCAGTTCTTC. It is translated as CASGPGGVGDEQFF. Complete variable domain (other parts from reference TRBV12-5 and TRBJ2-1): DARVTQTPRHKVTEMGQEVTMRCQPILGHNTVFWYRQTMMQGLELLAYFRNRAPLDDSGMPKDRFSAEMPDATLATLKIQPSEPRDSAVYFCASGPGGVGDEQFFGPGTRLTVL.

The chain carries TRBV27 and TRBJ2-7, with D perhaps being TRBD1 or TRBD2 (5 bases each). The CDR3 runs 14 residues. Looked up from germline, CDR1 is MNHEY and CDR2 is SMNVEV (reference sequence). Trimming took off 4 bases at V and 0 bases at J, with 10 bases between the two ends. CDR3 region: CASSSLGVSYEQYF. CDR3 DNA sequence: TGTGCCAGCAGTTCTTTGGGGGTCTCCTACGAGCAGTACTTC.

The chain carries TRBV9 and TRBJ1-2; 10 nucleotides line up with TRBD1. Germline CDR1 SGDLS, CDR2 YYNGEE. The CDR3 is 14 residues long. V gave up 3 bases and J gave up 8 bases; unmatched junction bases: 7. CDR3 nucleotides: TGTGCCAGCAGCGCCGGGACAGGGGTTATGGGCTACACCTTC. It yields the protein CASSAGTGVMGYTF.

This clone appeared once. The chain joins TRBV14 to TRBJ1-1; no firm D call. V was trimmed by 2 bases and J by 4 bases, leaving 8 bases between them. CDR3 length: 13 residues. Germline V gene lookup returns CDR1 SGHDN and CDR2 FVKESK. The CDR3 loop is CASSQFQSTEAFF. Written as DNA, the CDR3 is TGTGCCAGCAGCCAATTCCAGAGCACTGAAGCTTTCTTT.

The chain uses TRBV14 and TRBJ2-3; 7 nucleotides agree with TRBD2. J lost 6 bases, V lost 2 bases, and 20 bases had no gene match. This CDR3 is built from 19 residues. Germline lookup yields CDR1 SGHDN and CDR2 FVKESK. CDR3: CASSQMFRASGASLDTQYF. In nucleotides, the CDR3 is TGTGCCAGCAGCCAAATGTTTAGGGCTAGCGGAGCCTCCCTGGATACGCAGTATTTT.